The 25 T cell receptor beta chains below come from one sample, sequenced in a study of CD8 T cells in Susac syndrome. RNA, at about 0.45 to 1 ug, was reverse transcribed with random hexamers. TCRdb fed the immunoSEQ multiplex PCR reads into MiXCR, producing one record per CDR3 protein. Altogether about 200,000 distinct CDR3 sequences are present, roughly nine tenths being singletons, with the ten largest covering around 0.085%. Sequenced: CD4+ T cells from PBMCs. The receptors were gathered from a human donor with Susac syndrome.

This chain links TRBV9 with TRBJ2-2; 8 bases map to TRBD1. The germline V gene encodes CDR1 SGDLS and CDR2 YYNGEE. The CDR3 has 14 residues. V gave up 3 bases and J gave up 5 bases; unmatched junction bases: 3. The DNA for the CDR3 is TGTGCCAGCAGCGCGGACAGGGTTACCGGGGAGCTGTTTTTT. The encoded protein is CASSADRVTGELFF.

This chain uses TRBV7-2 with TRBJ1-2; D is possibly TRBD1 (5 bases). V lost 5 bases and J 3 bases, leaving 7 bases between the germline ends. The CDR3 has 12 residues. The germline gives CDR1 SGHTA, CDR2 FQGNSA. In nucleotides, the CDR3 is TGTGCCAGCAGCCGGGACTACTATGGCTACACCTTC. It is translated as CASSRDYYGYTF.

J is TRBJ2-1 and V is TRBV11-2; 10 bases map to TRBD2. V was clipped by 5 bases and J by 10 bases; unmatched bases: 14. CDR3 size: 16 residues. Germline CDR1 and CDR2: SGHAT and FQNNGV. The chain's CDR3 is CASSPSLSGGAWEQFF. The CDR3 DNA reads TGTGCCAGCAGCCCGAGCCTCAGCGGGGGGGCCTGGGAGCAGTTCTTC.

This chain joins TRBV27 and TRBJ1-1; D gene unclear. The CDR3 runs to 15 residues. Deletions cut 2 bases from V and 3 bases from J, with 13 bases between. Germline V CDR1 and CDR2: MNHEY, SMNVEV (reference sequence). CDR3 nucleotides: TGTGCCAGCAGTTTAGACCCCCGAACCCACACTGAAGCTTTCTTT. It is translated as CASSLDPRTHTEAFF.

V usage is TRBV28 and J usage is TRBJ1-5; D unresolved. V gave up 3 bases and J gave up 0 bases, with 12 bases separating them. This CDR3 contains 16 residues. Germline CDR1 and CDR2: MDHEN and SYDVKM. The CDR3 loop reads CASSFPGSGSNQPQHF. For the CDR3, the DNA is TGTGCCAGCAGTTTTCCCGGGTCCGGTAGCAATCAGCCCCAGCATTTT.

V and J are TRBV7-9 and TRBJ2-7, with 9 bases that match TRBD1. Germline CDR1 and CDR2: SEHNR and FQNEAQ (reference sequence). The CDR3 length is 11 residues. Losses at the gene ends were 5 bases for V and 13 bases for J; bases not matched to a gene: 6. The CDR3 nucleotides read TGTGCCAGCAGCCCGGGACAGGGAATCTACTTC. Protein: CASSPGQGIYF.

In this sample, this clonotype turned up once. The chain carries TRBV30 and TRBJ1-6, with D perhaps matching TRBD1 (5 bases). V lost 0 bases and J lost 9, with 6 bases in between. The CDR3 is 12 residues long. Germline V CDR1 and CDR2: GTSNPN, SVGIG (reference sequence). DNA for the CDR3: TGTGCCTGGAGTGTAGGGGTTTCACCCCTCCACTTT. Translating gives CAWSVGVSPLHF.

This chain uses TRBV2 with TRBJ1-2, with a possible D match to TRBD1 (6 bases). V was trimmed by 5 bases and J by 4 bases, leaving 14 bases between them. The CDR3 runs 14 residues. Germline CDR1 reads SNHLY; CDR2 reads FYNNEI. DNA of the CDR3: TGTGCCAGCAGTCCACAGGGTTTTTCCTATGGCTACACCTTC. It encodes CASSPQGFSYGYTF.

This chain joins TRBV30 and TRBJ1-2; unclear D gene. The CDR3 runs 11 residues. The germline V and J ends were trimmed by 4 bases and 4 bases, with 7 bases remaining between them. CDR1 GTSNPN and CDR2 SVGIG come from the germline V gene (reference sequence). The DNA for the CDR3 is TGTGCCTGGACTGGATCCTATGGCTACACCTTC. This translates into CAWTGSYGYTF. The full variable domain, rest sourced from reference TRBV30 and TRBJ1-2, is SQTIHQWPATLVQPVGSPLSLECTVEGTSNPNLYWYRQAAGRGLQLLFYSVGIGQISSEVPQNLSASRPQDRQFILSSKKLLLSDSGFYLCAWTGSYGYTFGSGTRLTVV.

This chain connects TRBV18 to TRBJ1-2; D gene uncertain. The length of the CDR3 is 14 residues. Germline V lookup: CDR1 KGHSH, CDR2 LQKENI. The V end lost 6 bases, the J end lost 7 bases, and 18 bases lay between the germline ends. The CDR3 protein is CASSSNEVGRGYTF. CDR3 nucleotides: TGTGCCAGCTCCAGTAACGAGGTTGGACGTGGCTACACCTTC.

This clonotype occurred once. V gene TRBV3-1 combines with J gene TRBJ1-1; 9 nucleotides match TRBD1. This CDR3 spans 14 amino acids. The J segment lost 3 bases and the V segment lost 3 bases, leaving 2 bases of the junction unmatched. Germline CDR1 and CDR2: LGHDT and YNNKEL (reference sequence). Written as DNA, the CDR3 is TGTGCCAGCAGCCAGACAGGGGGGGACACTGAAGCTTTCTTT. Residues: CASSQTGGDTEAFF.

The J gene is TRBJ1-1, the V gene TRBV5-1; D is possibly TRBD1 (5 bases). Germline V lookup: CDR1 SGHRS, CDR2 YFSETQ. V was cut by 3 bases and J by 5 bases, with 11 bases left in between. The CDR3 length is 13 residues. This CDR3 is CASSSVGGTEAFF. In DNA, the CDR3 is TGCGCCAGCAGCTCCGTTGGGGGGACTGAAGCTTTCTTT.

The chain recombines TRBV2 with TRBJ2-3; D ambiguous. Trimming stripped 4 bases from V and 5 bases from J, with 10 bases between. The CDR3 runs to 13 residues. CDR1 and CDR2 from the germline V gene are SNHLY and FYNNEI. The CDR3: CASSVWLEDTQYF. DNA of the CDR3: TGTGCCAGCAGTGTTTGGTTAGAAGATACGCAGTATTTT.

The CDR3 nucleotides read TGTGCCAGCAGCCTACAAGAGACAGGGGGGAATGAGCAGTTCTTC. Its protein is CASSLQETGGNEQFF. The chain employs TRBV12-3 or TRBV12-4 and TRBJ2-1; 9 bases are a match to TRBD1. This CDR3 spans 15 amino acids. Trimming took 6 bases from V and 7 from J; bases not matched to a gene: 10.

The chain employs TRBV19 and TRBJ1-2; D not certain. Per the germline V gene, CDR1 is LNHDA and CDR2 is SQIVND (reference sequence). The CDR3 totals 16 residues. Trimming removed 5 bases at V and 5 bases at J, with 21 bases between. The DNA for the CDR3 is TGTGCCAGTAGTCCACCTCTCAGTGGGGTGAGGTATGGCTACACCTTC. This gives the protein CASSPPLSGVRYGYTF.

This chain connects TRBV20-1 to TRBJ1-2; D call uncertain. Trimming left V 3 bases short and J 2 bases short, with 10 bases between. This CDR3 comprises 13 residues. Per the germline V gene, CDR1 is DFQATT and CDR2 is SNEGSKA (reference sequence). CDR3 in amino acids: CSARNRQNYGYTF. The CDR3 DNA follows: TGCAGTGCTAGGAATCGGCAGAACTATGGCTACACCTTC.

The chain combines TRBV5-4 with TRBJ1-1, with TRBD1 as a possible D gene (6 bases). Germline loops: CDR1 SGHNT, CDR2 YYREEE (reference sequence). This CDR3 has 14 residues. Trimming pared 4 bases from V and 5 bases from J, leaving 15 bases between. CDR3 sequence (DNA): TGTGCCAGCAGCGGAGGGGGTAGTCGGACTGAAGCTTTCTTT. Amino acids: CASSGGGSRTEAFF.

The chain has TRBV12-3 or TRBV12-4 and TRBJ2-1; D ambiguous. V was clipped by 3 bases and J by 2 bases, with 17 bases between them. The CDR3 consists of 17 residues. The CDR3 here is CASSLSSSPLPYNEQFF. In DNA, the CDR3 is TGTGCCAGCAGTTTGAGTTCTTCGCCCTTACCCTACAATGAGCAGTTCTTC.

V and J are TRBV25-1 and TRBJ2-1, with D uncertain. Between the trimmed V and J ends, which lost 2 bases and 4 bases, there was a span of 9 bases. The CDR3 is made up of 14 amino acids. Germline CDR1 MGHDK, CDR2 SYGVNS. CDR3 in DNA: TGTGCCAGCAGTGAAATGGGCAGTTACAATGAGCAGTTCTTC. This encodes CASSEMGSYNEQFF. Drawing the rest from reference TRBV25-1 and TRBJ2-1, the complete variable domain is EADIYQTPRYLVIGTGKKITLECSQTMGHDKMYWYQQDPGMELHLIHYSYGVNSTEKGDLSSESTVSRIRTEHFPLTLESARPSHTSQYLCASSEMGSYNEQFFGPGTRLTVL.

This chain links TRBV12-3 or TRBV12-4 with TRBJ1-6; D not certain. Trimming stripped 5 bases from V and 8 bases from J, with 13 bases between. The CDR3 has 14 residues. CDR3 sequence: CASSATGRYSPLHF. CDR3 coding DNA: TGTGCCAGCAGTGCAACGGGGAGGTATTCACCCCTCCACTTT.

This chain links TRBV30 with TRBJ1-1; 7 bases are a match to TRBD1. V lost 3 bases to trimming and J lost 6 bases; unmatched junction nucleotides: 10. The CDR3 is 14 amino acids. Germline V gene sequence: CDR1 GTSNPN, CDR2 SVGIG (reference sequence). CDR3 in DNA: TGTGCCTGGAGCATCAACAGGGGATCCCCTGAAGCTTTCTTT. Residues: CAWSINRGSPEAFF.

This sequence joins TRBV20-1 and TRBJ1-2, with D maybe TRBD1 (5 bases). CDR1 DFQATT and CDR2 SNEGSKA come from the germline V gene (reference sequence). The V and J ends lost 3 bases and 4 bases respectively, with 21 bases between them. The CDR3 runs to 16 residues. CDR3 sequence (DNA): TGCAGTGCTAGCACCCTTAATGTAGGGGCTTTCTATGGCTACACCTTC. It encodes CSASTLNVGAFYGYTF.

The rearrangement links TRBV20-1 to TRBJ2-3; tentative D call: TRBD2 (5 bases). Germline V gene data show CDR1 as DFQATT and CDR2 as SNEGSKA (reference sequence). The CDR3 spans 15 residues. V shed 3 bases and J shed 2 bases, with 15 bases lying between them. The CDR3 loop is CSARGRRTNTDTQYF. CDR3 nucleotide sequence: TGCAGTGCTAGGGGGAGACGCACAAACACAGATACGCAGTATTTT.

The V and J genes are TRBV2 and TRBJ1-4, with 10 nucleotides matching TRBD1. The CDR3 totals 15 residues. Germline values: CDR1 SNHLY, CDR2 FYNNEI. J lost 7 bases, V lost 8 bases, and 10 bases had no gene match. CDR3 amino acids: CASQDRGQSAEKLFF. The CDR3 nucleotides read TGTGCCAGCCAAGACAGGGGGCAAAGTGCTGAAAAACTGTTTTTT.

The V and J genes are TRBV9 and TRBJ2-3, with TRBD1 matching over 9 bases. This CDR3 contains 16 residues. V gave up 3 bases and J gave up 0 bases; unmatched junction bases: 5. Germline V lookup: CDR1 SGDLS, CDR2 YYNGEE. The CDR3 DNA sequence: TGTGCCAGCAGCGCCAGGACAGGGGTGAGCACAGATACGCAGTATTTT. Translating it yields CASSARTGVSTDTQYF.